These 19 T cell receptor beta chains came from one sample sequenced in a study of T-cell memory formation after mild COVID-19. TCRdb itself ran the 5' RACE reads through MiXCR, one entry per CDR3 protein. This repertoire shows tens of thousands of distinct CDR3 sequences, about 7.3% found once; its top ten account for 1.4%. The sample comprised PBMCs or a T cell subset sorted from them (not recorded which). These receptors were taken from a man aged 18-30 years who had mild COVID-19 (a few samples of this study predate the infection). Cell type and time point are not known.

This clonotype has a handful of counts. The chain couples TRBV7-2 to TRBJ2-5; 8 bases match TRBD2. Trimming removed 0 bases from V and 3 bases from J; junction bases left unmatched: 6. The CDR3 has 16 residues. Germline V gives CDR1 SGHTA, CDR2 FQGNSA. In DNA, the CDR3 is TGTGCCAGCAGCTTAGCCGGGGGGGCCACAAAAGAGACCCAGTACTTC. Protein sequence: CASSLAGGATKETQYF. Looking up the rest from reference TRBV7-2 and TRBJ2-5 gives the full variable domain: GAGVSQSPSNKVTEKGKDVELRCDPISGHTALYWYRQSLGQGLEFLIYFQGNSAPDKSGLPSDRFSAERTGGSVSTLTIQRTQQEDSAVYLCASSLAGGATKETQYFGPGTRLLVL.

This clonotype was counted ten times or more. The rearrangement joins TRBV7-2 to TRBJ2-3, with D unclear. This CDR3 is built from 13 residues. Germline-derived CDR1 and CDR2 are SGHTA and FQGNSA. V lost 1 base and J 6 bases, leaving 8 bases between the germline ends. The CDR3 region is CASSLGNGDTQYF. CDR3 in DNA: TGTGCCAGCAGCTTAGGGAACGGGGATACGCAGTATTTT.

V usage is TRBV7-2 and J usage is TRBJ2-2; D might be TRBD2 (6 bases). Germline CDR1 is SGHTA and CDR2 is FQGNSA. This CDR3 spans 15 amino acids. Trimming shortened V by 2 bases and J by 3 bases, and 10 bases separated the two germline ends. CDR3 amino acids: CASSLPRGHTGELFF. The CDR3 DNA reads as TGTGCCAGCAGCTTACCGCGGGGCCACACCGGGGAGCTGTTTTTT. Drawing the rest from reference TRBV7-2 and TRBJ2-2, the complete variable domain is GAGVSQSPSNKVTEKGKDVELRCDPISGHTALYWYRQSLGQGLEFLIYFQGNSAPDKSGLPSDRFSAERTGGSVSTLTIQRTQQEDSAVYLCASSLPRGHTGELFFGEGSRLTVL.

The V call is TRBV6-5, the J call TRBJ1-3; TRBD1 is a possible D gene (5 bases). V was pared by 2 bases and J by 0 bases, with 8 bases between. Per germline, CDR1 MNHEY and CDR2 SVGAGI. The CDR3 totals 15 residues. The CDR3 loop is CASSYGGISGNTIYF. CDR3 sequence (DNA): TGTGCCAGCAGTTACGGGGGTATCTCTGGAAACACCATATATTTT.

The V and J genes are TRBV6-2 or TRBV6-3 and TRBJ1-2; D is uncertain. This CDR3 has 14 residues. Per the germline V gene, CDR1 is MNHEY and CDR2 is SVGEGT. Trimming shortened V by 5 bases and J by 1 base, and 11 bases separated the two germline ends. Here the CDR3 reads CASSTPGVNYGYTF. The CDR3 nucleotides are TGTGCCAGCAGTACTCCGGGCGTTAACTATGGCTACACCTTC.

The sample holds a few counts of this clonotype. The chain uses TRBV6-5 and TRBJ2-1, with D perhaps being TRBD1 or TRBD2 (5 bases each). This CDR3 contains 12 residues. The germline gives CDR1 MNHEY, CDR2 SVGAGI. The V and J ends lost 2 bases and 10 bases respectively, with 9 bases between them. Written as DNA, the CDR3 is TGTGCCAGCAGTTACGGGGACGGGGAGCAGTTCTTC. Translation: CASSYGDGEQFF.

The rearrangement joins TRBV6-2 or TRBV6-3 to TRBJ2-5, with D perhaps being TRBD1 or TRBD2 (5 bases each). V gave up 6 bases and J gave up 1 base, with 12 bases separating them. Germline CDR1 is MNHEY and CDR2 is SVGEGT. This CDR3 has 14 residues. CDR3 in amino acids: CASRPAGTQETQYF. CDR3 nucleotides: TGTGCCAGCAGACCGGCCGGGACCCAAGAGACCCAGTACTTC.

The chain joins TRBV5-4 to TRBJ1-1, with D possibly TRBD1 on 6 matching bases. The V end lost 1 base, the J end lost 6 bases, and 10 bases lay between the germline ends. The CDR3 is 13 amino acids. The germline V gene encodes CDR1 SGHNT and CDR2 YYREEE (reference sequence). The CDR3 coding sequence is TGTGCCAGCAGCTTGAGGGGGAGGCCTGAAGCTTTCTTT. Its protein product is CASSLRGRPEAFF.

The sample holds a few counts of this clonotype. The chain joins TRBV27 to TRBJ2-7; D not resolved. The CDR3 sequence is 13 residues long. CDR1 is MNHEY and CDR2 is SMNVEV in the germline V gene (reference sequence). Trimming cost V 5 bases and J 9 bases, with 17 bases left between them. The chain's CDR3 is CASSPPGYGGQYF. The CDR3, as DNA: TGTGCCAGCAGTCCCCCCGGCTACGGCGGGCAGTACTTC.

This clonotype occurred a few times. The rearrangement joins TRBV9 to TRBJ2-2; 7 bases map to TRBD2. The V gene's germline CDR1 is SGDLS and CDR2 YYNGEE. V was clipped by 0 bases and J by 6 bases; unmatched bases: 8. This CDR3 comprises 16 residues. The CDR3 region is CASSVAPFGLAGELFF. The CDR3 DNA follows: TGTGCCAGCAGCGTAGCCCCCTTCGGACTAGCCGGGGAGCTGTTTTTT.

This clonotype has more than one count but fewer than ten. This chain joins TRBV7-9 and TRBJ1-1; 8 bases fit TRBD1. Per germline, CDR1 SEHNR and CDR2 FQNEAQ (reference sequence). CDR3 length: 12 residues. Losses at the gene ends were 7 bases for V and 9 bases for J; bases not matched to a gene: 7. The CDR3 region has the DNA TGTGCCAGCACGGACAGGGCCCCACAAGCTTTCTTT. Its protein product is CASTDRAPQAFF.

This clonotype came up a few times. This chain uses TRBV5-5 with TRBJ1-2; D ambiguous. Germline assignment: CDR1 SGHKS and CDR2 YYEKEE (reference sequence). The V gene lost 1 base and the J gene lost 4 bases, with 20 bases spanning the gap. CDR3 length: 17 residues. In nucleotides, the CDR3 is TGTGCCAGCAGCTTGAGTCAGAGGATCGGCGGAGCCTATGGCTACACCTTC. Translated, it gives CASSLSQRIGGAYGYTF.

This rearrangement joins TRBV3-1 to TRBJ1-6, with a weak D call TRBD1 (5 bases). With 3 bases removed from V and 14 bases from J, the gap between germline ends came to 17 bases. Germline CDR1 LGHDT, CDR2 YNNKEL (reference sequence). The CDR3 is made up of 14 amino acids. CDR3 DNA: TGTGCCAGCAGCCAGAGAAGAGAGGCGGACACCCTCCACTTT. This codes for CASSQRREADTLHF.

This clonotype was detected only a few times. The chain uses TRBV5-5 and TRBJ1-5; D not certain. This CDR3 spans 15 amino acids. The germline V and J ends were trimmed by 0 bases and 2 bases, with 9 bases remaining between them. Germline V gene data show CDR1 as SGHKS and CDR2 as YYEKEE (reference sequence). DNA for the CDR3: TGTGCCAGCAGCTTGGGTGGTAAGGGCAATCAGCCCCAGCATTTT. Translation gives CASSLGGKGNQPQHF.

V is TRBV5-1 and J is TRBJ1-1; tentatively, D is TRBD1 (6 bases). Looked up from germline, CDR1 is SGHRS and CDR2 is YFSETQ. The CDR3 has 14 amino acids. V was pared by 0 bases and J by 3 bases, with 9 bases between. The CDR3 reads CASSLGAGDTEAFF. In DNA, the CDR3 is TGCGCCAGCAGCTTGGGGGCAGGGGACACTGAAGCTTTCTTT.

V and J are TRBV28 and TRBJ2-5; D unclear. CDR1 and CDR2 (germline): MDHEN, SYDVKM. Trimming left V 3 bases short and J 2 bases short, with 7 bases between. CDR3 length equals 13 residues. The CDR3 region has the DNA TGTGCCAGCAGTTTGGGAAATCAAGAGACCCAGTACTTC. This codes for CASSLGNQETQYF. The whole variable domain, remainder taken from reference TRBV28 and TRBJ2-5, is DVKVTQSSRYLVKRTGEKVFLECVQDMDHENMFWYRQDPGLGLRLIYFSYDVKMKEKGDIPEGYSVSREKKERFSLILESASTNQTSMYLCASSLGNQETQYFGPGTRLLVL.

V usage is TRBV7-2 and J usage is TRBJ2-7; D remains unclear. Germline CDR1 and CDR2: SGHTA and FQGNSA. This CDR3 spans 13 amino acids. V was clipped by 1 base and J by 6 bases, with 10 bases between them. The CDR3 spells CASSLDWGGEQYF. The CDR3 nucleotides read TGTGCCAGCAGCTTAGATTGGGGTGGCGAGCAGTACTTC.

This clonotype was observed a few times. The chain employs TRBV4-3 and TRBJ1-6; D is unresolved. The CDR3 runs to 14 residues. Germline V gene lookup returns CDR1 LGHNA and CDR2 YSLEER. V was pared by 0 bases and J by 3 bases, with 3 bases between. DNA of the CDR3: TGCGCCAGCAGCCAAGAGGACTATAATTCACCCCTCCACTTT. This codes for CASSQEDYNSPLHF.

This clonotype was counted a few times. This chain joins TRBV14 and TRBJ2-2; TRBD2 aligns across 8 bases. Germline-derived CDR1 and CDR2 are SGHDN and FVKESK. The CDR3 covers 13 residues. V shed 6 bases, J shed 6 bases, and the junction held 3 bases outside the gene matches. The CDR3 loop is CASSLTSAGELFF. The CDR3 region has the DNA TGTGCCAGCAGTTTGACTAGCGCCGGGGAGCTGTTTTTT.